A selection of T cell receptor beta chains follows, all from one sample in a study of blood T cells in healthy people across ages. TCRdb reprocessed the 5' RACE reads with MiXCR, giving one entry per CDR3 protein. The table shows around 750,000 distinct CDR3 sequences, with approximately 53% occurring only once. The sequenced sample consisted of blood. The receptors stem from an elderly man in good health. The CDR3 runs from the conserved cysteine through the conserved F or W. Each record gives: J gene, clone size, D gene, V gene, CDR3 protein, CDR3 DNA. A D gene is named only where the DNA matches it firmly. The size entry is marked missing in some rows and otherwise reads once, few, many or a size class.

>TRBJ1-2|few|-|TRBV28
CASSNRVADGYTF
TGTGCCAGCAGTAACAGGGTGGCTGATGGCTACACCTTC
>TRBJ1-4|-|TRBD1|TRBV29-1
CSAGTALKLFF
TGCAGCGCTGGGACAGCCCTTAAACTGTTTTTT
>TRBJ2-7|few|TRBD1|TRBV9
CASSVAWTGYEQYF
TGTGCCAGCAGCGTAGCGTGGACAGGCTACGAGCAGTACTTC
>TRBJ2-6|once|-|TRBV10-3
CAISEAEPGTSGANVLTF
TGTGCCATCAGTGAGGCAGAACCAGGAACATCTGGGGCCAACGTCCTGACTTTC
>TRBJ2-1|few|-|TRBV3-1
CASSPDTREQFF
TGTGCCAGCAGCCCTGACACGCGCGAGCAGTTCTTC
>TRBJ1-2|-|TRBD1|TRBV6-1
CASSNTPGQGRGYTF
TGTGCCAGCAGTAACACCCCGGGACAGGGGAGAGGCTACACCTTC
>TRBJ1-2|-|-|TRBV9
CASSPSGQGLNYGYTF
TGTGCCAGCAGCCCTAGTGGGCAGGGCCTTAACTATGGCTACACCTTC
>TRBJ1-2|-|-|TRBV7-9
CASRRSDSYGYTF
TGTGCCAGCAGAAGGTCCGACAGCTATGGCTACACCTTC
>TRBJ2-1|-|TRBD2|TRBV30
CAWSVGLVHDEQFF
TGTGCCTGGAGCGTGGGACTAGTCCACGATGAGCAGTTCTTC
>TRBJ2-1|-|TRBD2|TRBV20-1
CSASRTSGREQFF
TGCAGTGCTTCTCGGACTAGCGGGAGAGAGCAGTTCTTC
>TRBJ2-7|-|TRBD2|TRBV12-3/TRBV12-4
CASRAGTTYEQYF
TGTGCCAGCAGGGCCGGGACTACCTACGAGCAGTACTTC
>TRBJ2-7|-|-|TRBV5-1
CASSPGTKWFEQYF
TGCGCCAGCAGCCCCGGGACAAAATGGTTCGAGCAGTACTTC
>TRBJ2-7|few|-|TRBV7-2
CASSLALVGYEQYF
TGTGCCAGCAGCTTAGCCCTAGTCGGGTACGAGCAGTACTTC
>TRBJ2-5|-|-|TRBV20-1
CSATLGDQETQYF
TGCAGTGCTACCCTCGGGGACCAAGAGACCCAGTACTTC
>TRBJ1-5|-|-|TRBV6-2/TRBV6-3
CASSPGHFRGPQHF
TGTGCCAGCAGTCCCGGACACTTTCGGGGGCCCCAGCATTTT
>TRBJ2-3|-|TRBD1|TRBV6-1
CASILDRGQGRYAYF
TGTGCCAGCATTCTGGACAGGGGGCAGGGGAGATACGCGTATTTT
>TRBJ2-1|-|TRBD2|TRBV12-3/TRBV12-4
CASSRTSDINEQFF
TGTGCCAGCAGTAGGACTAGCGATATTAATGAGCAGTTCTTC
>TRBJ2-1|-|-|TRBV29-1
CSAGRGSSNEQFF
TGCAGCGCGGGGCGGGGCTCCTCCAATGAGCAGTTCTTC
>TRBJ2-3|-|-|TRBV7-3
CASSPRGGRRPSTDTQYF
TGTGCCAGCAGCCCCAGGGGGGGCAGACGTCCTAGCACAGATACGCAGTATTTT
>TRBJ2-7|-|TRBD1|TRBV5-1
CASSFPGTGGPREQYF
TGCGCCAGCAGCTTCCCCGGGACAGGGGGCCCCCGCGAGCAGTACTTC
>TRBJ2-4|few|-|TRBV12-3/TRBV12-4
CASSPIGGGEDIQYF
TGTGCCAGCAGCCCTATCGGAGGGGGCGAGGACATTCAGTACTTC
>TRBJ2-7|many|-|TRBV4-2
CASSQVPGGTYEQYF
TGTGCCAGCAGCCAAGTCCCCGGGGGAACCTACGAGCAGTACTTC
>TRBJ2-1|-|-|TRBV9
CASSVDPGIGNEQFF
TGTGCCAGCAGCGTAGATCCAGGGATTGGCAATGAGCAGTTCTTC
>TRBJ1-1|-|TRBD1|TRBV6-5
CASSSTGFTEAFF
TGTGCCAGCAGTTCGACAGGGTTCACTGAAGCTTTCTTT
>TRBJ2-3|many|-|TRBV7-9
CASSVTAGGYAYF
TGTGCCAGCAGCGTAACCGCCGGGGGATACGCGTATTTT
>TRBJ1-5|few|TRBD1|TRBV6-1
CASREGTADQPQHF
TGTGCCAGCAGGGAAGGGACAGCAGATCAGCCCCAGCATTTT
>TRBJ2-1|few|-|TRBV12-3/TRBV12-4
CASTHKLGLEQFF
TGTGCCAGCACCCACAAACTTGGACTAGAGCAGTTCTTC
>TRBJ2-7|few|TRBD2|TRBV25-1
CASRGTSGPMYEQYF
TGTGCCAGCCGTGGGACTAGCGGACCCATGTACGAGCAGTACTTC
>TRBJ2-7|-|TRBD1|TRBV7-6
CASSLGTGGLVPSYEQYF
TGTGCCAGCAGCTTAGGGACAGGGGGATTGGTTCCCTCCTACGAGCAGTACTTC
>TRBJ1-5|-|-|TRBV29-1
CSVEWGLNQPQHF
TGCAGCGTTGAATGGGGCCTCAATCAGCCCCAGCATTTT
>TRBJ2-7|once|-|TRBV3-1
CASSQDWTSYEQYF
TGTGCCAGCAGCCAAGATTGGACTTCCTACGAGCAGTACTTC
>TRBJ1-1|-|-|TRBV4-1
CASRLPNRVQNNTEAFF
TGCGCCAGCAGGCTTCCGAACCGGGTCCAAAATAACACTGAAGCTTTCTTT
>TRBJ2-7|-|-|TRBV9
CASSVGGSKGIYEQYF
TGTGCCAGCAGCGTAGGGGGGTCGAAGGGGATCTACGAGCAGTACTTC
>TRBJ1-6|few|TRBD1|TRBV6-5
CASSSLSGTAYNSPLHF
TGTGCCAGCAGTTCCCTTTCCGGGACAGCTTATAATTCACCCCTCCACTTT